The source of this T cell receptor (beta chain) is a study of PD-L1 blockade in urothelial cancer. Study-wide context: Every 3 weeks, patients received intravenous atezolizumab 1,200 mg, beginning 2014. Analyses used blood from 3 weeks (second dose) and 6 weeks after treatment start.

TCRdb keeps only in-frame clones here, not all; method: immunoSEQ multiplex PCR. The sample records approximately 72,000 clones, about 86% being singletons. The time point was: pretreatment peripheral blood. Locally advanced or metastatic urothelial carcinoma affected all patients. Individual patients had between 1 and 8 samples, taken pretreatment and on-treatment. The sequencing here drew on PBMCs, taken around atezolizumab (anti-PD-L1) treatment. This receptor was identified in a man aged 55 to 69 with urothelial cancer.

Written as DNA, the CDR3 is TGCGCCAGCAGCTGGGGGACAAGAGTCGCCTCTGGGGCCAACGTCCTGACTTTC. It translates to CASSWGTRVASGANVLTF. This chain uses TRBV5-1 with TRBJ2-6; possibly TRBD1 for D (6 bases). The germline V and J ends were trimmed by 3 bases and 0 bases, with 16 bases remaining between them. CDR3 size: 18 residues. The germline V gene has CDR1 SGHRS and CDR2 YFSETQ.